This T cell receptor beta chain was captured by sequencing in a study of regulatory T cells in long-lasting Graves disease. Time point: newly diagnosed GD, antithyroid drugs for less than 3 months. Preparation of the TCR library used RNA extracted from PBMCs. Investigators prepared the TCR beta libraries by applying iRepertoire HTBI primers and Arm-PCR of CDR3 regions. MiXCR was run by TCRdb on the multiplex PCR reads, yielding one entry per CDR3 protein. The repertoire consists of roughly 420,000 distinct CDR3 sequences, with about 15% occurring once and the leading ten covering about 10%. Trimming shortened V by 5 bases and J by 4 bases, and 11 bases separated the two germline ends. Germline lookup yields CDR1 LNHDA and CDR2 SQIVND (reference sequence). The CDR3 extends over 13 amino acids. These data were also reused for a study on T cells in Graves' hyperthyroidism and ophthalmopathy. Per that study: Graves' hyperthyroidism without ophthalmopathy progression within 18 months was termed stable.

This chain joins TRBV19 and TRBJ1-1; no firm D call. The source of this sequence is a woman aged 25 to 39 with Graves disease. The specimen comprised peripheral blood mononuclear cells (PBMCs), sampled at new diagnosis, from a patient treated with antithyroid drugs. In nucleotides, the CDR3 is TGTGCCAGTAGTCTGACATCCCCCACTGAAGCTTTCTTT. As protein: CASSLTSPTEAFF.